This T cell receptor (beta chain) is from a study of T cells after posttransplantation cyclophosphamide. Study observations and caveats: Recipient CMV seropositivity and CMV reactivation strongly tracked TRB clonality. TRB overlap between skin or GI tissue T cells and blood was limited.

CDR1 and CDR2 (germline): MNHNY, SVGAGI (reference sequence). V was cut by 0 bases and J by 8 bases, with 10 bases left in between. The CDR3 has 13 residues. This clone was seen many times. Its antigen is not identified. Some clones are missing from TCRdb's copy, which holds only in-frame ones; the method was immunoSEQ multiplex PCR. The table lists 42,000 or so clones, with no singletons. The related graft donor's blood sample was taken on the day of bone marrow donation. The receptor comes from a woman aged 45 to 65 in good health and a related stem cell transplant donor. Sequenced sample: PBMCs. The chain recombines TRBV6-6 with TRBJ1-1; D call uncertain. CDR3 amino acids: CASSYSGDREAFF. CDR3 in DNA: TGTGCCAGCAGTTACTCGGGAGATAGAGAAGCTTTCTTT.